This paragraph covers one T cell receptor beta chain sequence. The germline gives CDR1 SNHLY, CDR2 FYNNEI. Trimming pared 0 bases from V and 6 bases from J, leaving 8 bases between. The CDR3 loop spans 13 amino acids. The entry originates in a study of blood T cell repertoires in COVID-19. On the study more broadly: Acute-phase and convalescent COVID-19 samples originated in the United States, Italy and Spain. From T cells, B-cell-depleted T cells, or PBMCs came the material, which was cDNA or gDNA.

Authors' analysis steps: From reference gene primer amplification, estimates of nucleated cell counts were derived. Sequencing was performed with immunoSEQ multiplex PCR; in TCRdb, only in-frame clones are kept and a portion is missing. That table furnishes V, J and clone size, whereas the DNA furnished D and trimming. Of 200,000 to 300,000 clones listed, 65% to 85% are singletons. The chain uses TRBV2 and TRBJ1-2; D gene ambiguous. This clonotype was sampled from a woman older than 75 with acute or convalescent COVID-19. Specimen: peripheral blood. The CDR3 DNA reads TGTGCCAGCAGTGAAGCACGAGGTAATGGCTACACCTTC. Encoded protein: CASSEARGNGYTF.